This T cell receptor beta chain was sequenced during a study of blood T cells in healthy people across ages (dated by TCRdb to 2015 to 2017). Background on the whole study: In model experiments, template switching captured roughly one uniquely barcoded TCR beta cDNA molecule for every two T cells. Using deep sequencing normalized with unique cDNA molecular identifiers, the study measured how TCR beta repertoire diversity changes with age. The donors were split into four age groups: young (average around 16 years), middle-aged (39), aged (over 55) and long-lived (roughly 86). To avoid experimental bias, donors of different ages were spread randomly across the sequencing lanes. Using the same blood draw, the study looked at two additional independent replicas of 1 million unique cDNA reads for two donors, one aged 18 to 30 and the other aged 80 or older.

Donors were approximately 42 systemically healthy Caucasian individuals from Russia aged roughly 6 to 90 years. Roughly 10 milliliters of peripheral blood were collected from each donor into EDTA-treated Vacutainer tubes. Ficoll-Paque density-gradient centrifugation was used to isolate PBMCs, with at least 6.5 million per sample. Trizol reagent was used to extract total RNA from PBMCs, with at least 5 micrograms per sample. For every donor, an aliquot of PBMCs went through flow cytometry to measure the percentages of naive CD45RAhigh/CD27high T cells. What the study reported, not specific to this receptor: Because donor CMV infection status was unknown, age-related changes in expanded clonotypes were potentially confounded. A strong correlation was found between observed TCR beta diversity and the percentage of naive T cells measured by flow cytometry. As age increased, observed TCR beta diversity per million T cells dropped in a roughly linear way, and a significant reduction was already evident by age about 40. Compared with the aged group, the long-lived group had more naive CD4+ T cells, fewer expanded clones and increased TCR diversity, a pattern suggesting age selection. Total diversity estimates from one million sequenced T cells were considered lower bounds and underestimates. Since profiling was done on bulk unsorted PBMCs, naive and antigen-experienced compartments could not be conclusively compared.

Library preparation used 5' RACE. TCRdb lists the instrument as Illumina HiSeq 2500. A second PCR of 7 to 11 cycles was run with a J-beta primer mix and a sample-barcoded 5' primer. Each TCR beta cDNA molecule received a unique molecular identifier from a template-switch 5' adaptor carrying 12 random nucleotides. Each sample yielded at least 2.5 million CDR3-containing paired-end reads. All of the RNA was converted into first-strand cDNA using the Mint cDNA synthesis kit, with a TRBC-specific oligonucleotide serving as the primer. All cDNA was treated with uracil-DNA glycosylase and then went through a first 18-cycle PCR with the universal primers M1SS and BC2_uni_R. The paper's processing steps were these. For normalization, 1 million high-quality reads, each with a distinct molecular identifier, were randomly selected from each sample. Reads sharing molecular identifiers were discarded rather than binned into consensus sequences. MiTCR, with a Q25 quality threshold and the strictest error-elimination algorithm, was used for CDR3 identification, clonotype clustering and error correction. Lower-bound total TCR beta diversity was estimated with a nonparametric unseen species model using Euler transformation. TCRdb took the public reads, trimmed them with fastp at Q25, ran MiXCR for clone calling and kept in-frame beta chains. Rows with one shared CDR3 protein collapse into an entry with the most common genes and DNA. V and J calls and clone size were set by TCRdb, not the authors. The sample table lists roughly 800,000 distinct CDR3 sequences, over 45% of them with a count of one. The ten most abundant clones make up approximately 21% of the sample.

Worth noting for this clonotype: Its antigen is currently not known. A read error may explain this, as a much larger clone is one base away.

The clonotype comes from a man aged 25 to 40 in good health. The sample was blood.

The DNA is TGTGCCAGCAGCCCACTAGACGACTACAATGAGCAGTTCTTC. Protein translation: CASSPLDDYNEQFF. In this chain, TRBV5-6 is recombined with TRBJ2-1; TRBD2 is perhaps the D gene, given 5 matching bases. Counted from cysteine to phenylalanine, this CDR3 has 14 amino acids. The entry retains the CDR3 DNA only, 42 bases that are in frame from base 1. The germline V gene yields SGHDT for CDR1 and YYEEEE for CDR2. V loses 4 bases, J loses 3 bases, and the germline ends lie 11 bases apart.